Shown below are 32 T cell receptor beta chains from a single sample sequenced in a study of early T cells in non-severe SARS-CoV-2 infection. TCRdb used MiXCR to reprocess the 5' RACE reads, holding one entry per CDR3 protein. The data hold roughly 88,000 distinct CDR3 sequences, with approximately 15% observed a single time. Sequenced sample: whole blood. All receptors come from an adult who was a healthcare worker with PCR-confirmed SARS-CoV-2 infection or an uninfected control (not recorded which).

The rearrangement joins TRBV20-1 to TRBJ2-7; D ambiguous. Trimming left V 2 bases short and J 5 bases short, with 4 bases between. The CDR3 runs to 10 residues. Germline V gene sequence: CDR1 DFQATT, CDR2 SNEGSKA (reference sequence). The CDR3 nucleotides are TGCAGTGCTAGATTCCACGAGCAGTACTTC. This codes for CSARFHEQYF.

This clonotype has just a few counts. The chain carries TRBV27 and TRBJ2-7; tentative D call: TRBD2 (7 bases). In germline, CDR1 is MNHEY, CDR2 SMNVEV (reference sequence). The CDR3 runs to 16 residues. V lost 1 base and J 0 bases, leaving 13 bases between the germline ends. In DNA, the CDR3 is TGTGCCAGCAGTTTATGGTTAGGGGGGGACTCCTACGAGCAGTACTTC. This codes for CASSLWLGGDSYEQYF.

This clonotype was seen more than once but under ten times. The chain uses TRBV7-6 and TRBJ2-1, with D possibly being TRBD1 or TRBD2 (5 bases each). CDR1 SGHVS and CDR2 FNYEAQ come from the germline V gene. This CDR3 spans 15 amino acids. The V and J ends lost 3 bases and 5 bases respectively, with 14 bases between them. The CDR3 loop is CASSFSGTINNEQFF. In nucleotides, the CDR3 is TGTGCCAGCAGCTTTTCGGGGACGATCAACAATGAGCAGTTCTTC.

The chain has TRBV6-5 and TRBJ2-1; TRBD1 agrees at 10 bases. Germline CDR1 MNHEY, CDR2 SVGAGI. V shed 2 bases, J shed 5 bases, and the junction held 6 bases outside the gene matches. The CDR3 is made up of 16 amino acids. CDR3 region: CASSYAGTGDNNEQFF. The CDR3 DNA sequence: TGTGCCAGCAGTTACGCCGGGACAGGGGATAACAATGAGCAGTTCTTC.

The chain has TRBV19 and TRBJ1-2, with D possibly TRBD1 on 5 matching bases. The length of the CDR3 is 16 residues. V was trimmed by 7 bases and J by 2 bases, leaving 20 bases between them. The germline CDR1 and CDR2 sequences are LNHDA and SQIVND (reference sequence). Here the CDR3 DNA reads TGTGCCAGTAATACAGGCAGTACCGAGACAAACTATGGCTACACCTTC. Translating it yields CASNTGSTETNYGYTF.

This chain links TRBV29-1 with TRBJ2-3; D gene unclear. Looked up from germline, CDR1 is SQVTM and CDR2 is ANQGSEA. Trimming shortened V by 4 bases and J by 3 bases, and 8 bases separated the two germline ends. The CDR3 extends over 12 amino acids. CDR3 amino acids: CSVGPETDTQYF. CDR3 DNA sequence: TGCAGCGTTGGTCCGGAAACAGATACGCAGTATTTT.

This clonotype was detected only a few times. The chain joins TRBV12-3 or TRBV12-4 to TRBJ2-2; 7 nucleotides match TRBD1. V lost 5 bases and J lost 0; bases outside the gene matches: 3. This CDR3 region has 15 residues. In nucleotides, the CDR3 is TGTGCCAGCAGTCGGACAGGTGCGAACACCGGGGAGCTGTTTTTT. Protein product: CASSRTGANTGELFF.

This clonotype was observed a handful of times. V gene TRBV10-3 combines with J gene TRBJ2-7; D uncertain. Germline CDR1 ENHRY, CDR2 SYGVKD. V was clipped by 3 bases and J by 6 bases, with 6 bases between them. CDR3 length equals 11 residues. CDR3 in DNA: TGTGCCATCAGTGACCGTGGCGAGCAGTACTTC. Translation gives CAISDRGEQYF.

The rearrangement uses TRBV6-6 and TRBJ2-7, with D maybe TRBD2 (5 bases). Germline CDR1 MNHNY, CDR2 SVGAGI (reference sequence). There are 14 residues in the CDR3. Trimming took off 3 bases at V and 5 bases at J, with 14 bases between the two ends. CDR3 loop: CASSYQRTRDEQYF. The CDR3 nucleotides are TGTGCCAGCAGTTATCAGCGGACCCGTGACGAGCAGTACTTC.

The genes are TRBV28 and TRBJ2-7; no clear D. CDR1 MDHEN and CDR2 SYDVKM come from the germline V gene. V dropped 5 bases and J dropped 2 bases, with 10 bases sitting between them. The CDR3 has 13 amino acids. CDR3 amino acids: CASSRPTTYEQYF. The CDR3 nucleotides read TGTGCCAGCAGTCGACCCACTACCTACGAGCAGTACTTC.

The rearrangement uses TRBV5-1 and TRBJ2-5, with TRBD2 matching 10 bases. The CDR3 runs to 15 residues. Germline trimming cut 4 bases from V and 4 bases from J; bases unmatched to any gene: 7. CDR1 is SGHRS, CDR2 YFSETQ, per germline. CDR3: CASSRTGTSVETQYF. For the CDR3, the DNA is TGCGCCAGCAGCAGAACCGGGACTAGCGTAGAGACCCAGTACTTC.

The V gene is TRBV28, the J gene TRBJ1-2; D is unclear. Germline assignment: CDR1 MDHEN and CDR2 SYDVKM. Deletions cut 6 bases from V and 2 bases from J, with 10 bases between. This CDR3 spans 13 amino acids. DNA of the CDR3: TGTGCCAGCAGCAAGGACCTAAACTATGGCTACACCTTC. This sequence encodes CASSKDLNYGYTF.

The chain's CDR3 is CSVEEPVNTEAFF. The CDR3 DNA reads TGCAGCGTTGAAGAACCCGTGAACACTGAAGCTTTCTTT. V usage is TRBV29-1 and J usage is TRBJ1-1; D not certain. The germline V and J ends were trimmed by 0 bases and 0 bases, with 5 bases remaining between them. The CDR3 totals 13 residues. In germline, CDR1 is SQVTM, CDR2 ANQGSEA.

This clonotype has a handful of counts. This chain links TRBV29-1 with TRBJ1-2, with TRBD1 matching over 7 bases. Per the germline V gene, CDR1 is SQVTM and CDR2 is ANQGSEA. J was trimmed by 5 bases and V by 4 bases; bases with no gene match: 10. The CDR3 totals 14 residues. CDR3: CSVVEGARDYGYTF. The CDR3 DNA follows: TGCAGCGTTGTGGAGGGGGCGAGGGATTATGGCTACACCTTC.

This clonotype came up many times. The chain links TRBV5-6 to TRBJ2-5; possibly TRBD2 for D (5 bases). The CDR3 spans 15 residues. Germline V CDR1 and CDR2: SGHDT, YYEEEE. Trimming stripped 0 bases from V and 5 bases from J, with 14 bases between. CDR3 in amino acids: CASSLGRLAGETQYF. The CDR3 coding sequence is TGTGCCAGCAGCTTGGGTCGGCTAGCTGGGGAGACCCAGTACTTC.

This clonotype turned up a few times. The chain uses TRBV28 and TRBJ2-7; D is ambiguous. The CDR3 has 15 amino acids. CDR1 and CDR2 (germline): MDHEN, SYDVKM. With 7 bases removed from V and 3 bases from J, the gap between germline ends came to 19 bases. CDR3 loop: CASIRRRNEVYEQYF. The CDR3 coding sequence is TGTGCCAGCATACGACGCAGGAATGAAGTCTACGAGCAGTACTTC.

This clonotype has only a few counts. V usage is TRBV6-2 or TRBV6-3 and J usage is TRBJ2-2, with a weak D call TRBD2 (6 bases). Germline CDR1 MNHEY, CDR2 SVGEGT. The CDR3 is made up of 15 amino acids. The V and J ends lost 4 bases and 4 bases respectively, with 13 bases between them. CDR3 sequence reads: CASSLGLGSTGELFF. Written as DNA, the CDR3 is TGTGCCAGCAGTTTAGGTCTCGGGAGCACCGGGGAGCTGTTTTTT.

The V and J genes are TRBV29-1 and TRBJ2-7; D not resolved. The V gene lost 0 bases and the J gene lost 5 bases, with 8 bases spanning the gap. This CDR3 comprises 12 residues. Per the germline V gene, CDR1 is SQVTM and CDR2 is ANQGSEA. CDR3 region: CSVEDLRNEQYF. For the CDR3, the DNA is TGCAGCGTTGAAGATCTGAGGAACGAGCAGTACTTC.

V usage is TRBV7-9 and J usage is TRBJ2-3, with TRBD1 identical over 7 bases. With the DNA end fitting TRBJ1-5 better, the J assignment may be wrong. This CDR3 has 15 amino acids. Germline V lookup: CDR1 SEHNR, CDR2 FQNEAQ (reference sequence). The DNA of the CDR3 is TGTGCCAGCACCCAGGGGGGGTACAGCACCGATACGCAGCATTTT. Amino acid sequence: CASTQGGYSTDTQHF.

This clonotype occurred a few times. The chain employs TRBV20-1 and TRBJ1-1; tentative D call: TRBD1 (6 bases). CDR3 length: 14 residues. V gave up 5 bases and J gave up 1 base, with 14 bases separating them. CDR1 DFQATT and CDR2 SNEGSKA come from the germline V gene (reference sequence). The CDR3 coding sequence is TGCAGTGCTGAGAGGGGGGTGAGGAACACTGAAGCTTTCTTT. Its protein is CSAERGVRNTEAFF.

In its sample, this clonotype was seen a few times. This chain links TRBV19 with TRBJ2-3, with TRBD1 identical over 7 bases. CDR3 length: 14 amino acids. CDR1 and CDR2 (germline): LNHDA, SQIVND (reference sequence). Germline trimming cut 3 bases from V and 1 base from J; bases unmatched to any gene: 1. The CDR3 protein is CASSIDRGTDTQYF. As DNA, the CDR3 is TGTGCCAGTAGTATTGACAGGGGCACAGATACGCAGTATTTT.

This chain joins TRBV14 and TRBJ2-7, with D unresolved. V lost 1 base to trimming and J lost 3 bases, with 7 bases between them. Germline V gives CDR1 SGHDN, CDR2 FVKESK. CDR3 length: 13 amino acids. The CDR3 DNA is TGTGCCAGCAGCCAAGTTGGGGACTACGAGCAGTACTTC. This sequence encodes CASSQVGDYEQYF.

This clonotype was detected a few times. V is TRBV6-5 and J is TRBJ1-2; the D is unclear. The germline V gene has CDR1 MNHEY and CDR2 SVGAGI. Trimming shortened V by 7 bases and J by 7 bases, and 4 bases separated the two germline ends. This CDR3 comprises 9 residues. The CDR3 nucleotides read TGTGCCAGCAAGGGTGGCTACACCTTC. Protein product: CASKGGYTF.

The chain combines TRBV18 with TRBJ1-1; no clear D gene. V was shortened by 9 bases and J by 0 bases, with 14 bases between the two germline ends. The CDR3 has 14 amino acids. Germline V CDR1 and CDR2: KGHSH, LQKENI. CDR3 amino acids: CASRRTEMNTEAFF. CDR3 bases: TGTGCCAGTCGCAGAACAGAGATGAACACTGAAGCTTTCTTT.

The table lists this clonotype with a count of one. The chain carries TRBV6-2 or TRBV6-3 and TRBJ2-3, with D perhaps matching TRBD2 (6 bases). This CDR3 spans 17 amino acids. Germline loops: CDR1 MNHEY, CDR2 SVGEGT. Trimming removed 0 bases at V and 2 bases at J, with 15 bases between. For the CDR3, the DNA is TGTGCCAGCAGTTACTCGTTGGGACTCGGAGACACAGATACGCAGTATTTT. It translates to CASSYSLGLGDTDTQYF.

The J gene is TRBJ2-3, the V gene TRBV7-2; the match to TRBD1 covers 7 bases. V was clipped by 3 bases and J by 5 bases; unmatched bases: 8. The length of the CDR3 is 15 residues. The germline CDR1 and CDR2 sequences are SGHTA and FQGNSA. The CDR3 sequence: CASSLMLTGEDTQYF. CDR3 DNA: TGTGCCAGCAGCTTGATGTTAACAGGGGAAGATACGCAGTATTTT.

The chain combines TRBV29-1 with TRBJ2-5, with D unresolved. The V gene's germline CDR1 is SQVTM and CDR2 ANQGSEA. CDR3 size: 11 residues. V was pared by 4 bases and J by 4 bases, with 7 bases between. For the CDR3, the DNA is TGCAGCGTTGCCCCATCAGAGACCCAGTACTTC. It yields the protein CSVAPSETQYF.

This clonotype was seen a handful of times. The V gene is TRBV5-6, the J gene TRBJ2-4; either TRBD1 or TRBD2 may supply D (5 bases each). Deletions cut 4 bases from V and 3 bases from J, with 20 bases between. The CDR3 has 17 residues. The germline V gene encodes CDR1 SGHDT and CDR2 YYEEEE. The CDR3 loop reads CASSGPGTGRGKNIQYF. For the CDR3, the DNA is TGTGCCAGCAGCGGACCCGGGACCGGGCGAGGCAAAAACATTCAGTACTTC.

At least ten counts were recorded for this clonotype. The CDR3 coding sequence is TGTGCCAGCAGCGCTGACAGTTATCAGCCCCAGCATTTT. Translating gives CASSADSYQPQHF. The V call is TRBV14, the J call TRBJ1-5; maybe TRBD1 (5 bases). Germline CDR1 is SGHDN and CDR2 is FVKESK. The CDR3 runs 13 residues. The ends were cut back, 5 bases at V and 5 bases at J, with 10 bases in the middle. The whole variable domain, filled in from reference TRBV14 and TRBJ1-5, reads EAGVTQFPSHSVIEKGQTVTLRCDPISGHDNLYWYRRVMGKEIKFLLHFVKESKQDESGMPNNRFLAERTGGTYSTLKVQPAELEDSGVYFCASSADSYQPQHFGDGTRLSIL.

This clonotype appeared a few times. The chain couples TRBV11-2 to TRBJ2-1, with a possible D match to TRBD2 (6 bases). V was pared by 4 bases and J by 1 base, with 11 bases between. Germline-derived CDR1 and CDR2 are SGHAT and FQNNGV. The CDR3 consists of 15 residues. CDR3 sequence reads: CASSSVAASYNEQFF. DNA for the CDR3: TGTGCCAGCAGCTCGGTAGCGGCATCCTACAATGAGCAGTTCTTC.

This clonotype came up a few times. The rearrangement joins TRBV18 to TRBJ1-5; D not resolved. CDR1 is KGHSH and CDR2 is LQKENI in the germline V gene. CDR3 length equals 15 residues. The V end lost 2 bases, the J end lost 4 bases, and 12 bases lay between the germline ends. The CDR3 sequence: CASSPAASLNQPQHF. DNA for the CDR3: TGTGCCAGCTCACCAGCAGCTTCTCTGAATCAGCCCCAGCATTTT.

This clonotype was detected ten times or more. The chain combines TRBV28 with TRBJ1-1; D not resolved. V was trimmed by 6 bases and J by 4 bases, leaving 18 bases between them. The germline V gene has CDR1 MDHEN and CDR2 SYDVKM. This CDR3 contains 15 residues. CDR3 DNA sequence: TGTGCCAGCAGGGGTGCTGGGTCTCCGAGCACTGAAGCTTTCTTT. It encodes CASRGAGSPSTEAFF.